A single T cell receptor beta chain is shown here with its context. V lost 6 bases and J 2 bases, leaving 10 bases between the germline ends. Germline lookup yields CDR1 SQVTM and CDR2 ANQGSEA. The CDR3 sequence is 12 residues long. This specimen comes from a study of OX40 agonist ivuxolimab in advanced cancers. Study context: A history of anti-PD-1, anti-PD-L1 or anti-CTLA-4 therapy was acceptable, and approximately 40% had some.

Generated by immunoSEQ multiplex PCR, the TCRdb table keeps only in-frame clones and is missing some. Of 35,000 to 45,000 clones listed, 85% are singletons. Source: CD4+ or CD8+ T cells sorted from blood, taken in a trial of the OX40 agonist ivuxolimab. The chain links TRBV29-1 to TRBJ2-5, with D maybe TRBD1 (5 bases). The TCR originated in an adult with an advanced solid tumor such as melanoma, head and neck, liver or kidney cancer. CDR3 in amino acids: CSVGQGQETQYF. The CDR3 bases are TGCAGCGTGGGTCAGGGTCAAGAGACCCAGTACTTC.